Listed below are T cell receptor beta chains from one sample, sequenced in a study of T-cell reconstitution after alpha-beta-depleted transplantation in children. TCRdb reprocessed the PCR reads via MiXCR and lists one record per CDR3 protein. This repertoire shows about 200,000 distinct CDR3 sequences, 6.3% found once; its top ten account for around 4.4%. The material sequenced was PBMCs, taken before TCRalphabeta/CD19-depleted stem cell transplant. These TCRs come from a girl in the first two years of life with combined immunodeficiency, due to receive a stem cell transplant. Both conserved end residues are part of each CDR3. The D gene is left open where the match is weak. The listing skips clone size in some rows; elsewhere it reads once, few, many or a size class.

15 | TRBJ2-1 | TRBV7-8 | many | . | CASSLLVPGFNEQFF | TGTGCCAGCAGCTTATTGGTCCCAGGGTTCAATGAGCAGTTCTTC
14 | TRBJ2-5 | TRBV14 | few | . | CASSQQMYQETQYF | TGTGCCAGCAGCCAACAGATGTACCAAGAGACCCAGTACTTC
12 | TRBJ1-2 | TRBV14 | many | TRBD1 | CASSRGGRLRLF | TGTGCCAGCAGCCGAGGGGGCCGCTTACGCCTTTTC
15 | TRBJ2-2 | TRBV20-1 | many | . | CSASPEPLNTGELFF | TGCAGTGCTAGCCCGGAACCCTTGAACACCGGGGAGCTGTTTTTT
19 | TRBJ2-1 | TRBV6-2/TRBV6-3 | many | TRBD2 | CASSYAPSGTYSSYNEQFF | TGTGCCAGCAGTTACGCTCCTAGCGGAACCTATTCTTCTTACAATGAGCAGTTCTTC
13 | TRBJ1-6 | TRBV20-1 | . | TRBD1 | CSAPTGRNSPLHF | TGCAGTGCTCCGACAGGGCGCAATTCACCCCTCCACTTT
15 | TRBJ2-1 | TRBV29-1 | many | TRBD1 | CSVPPATGGTHEQFF | TGCAGCGTTCCTCCCGCGACAGGGGGAACTCATGAGCAGTTCTTC
15 | TRBJ2-5 | TRBV5-1 | . | TRBD1 | CASSFRDRVEETQYF | TGCGCCAGCAGCTTCCGGGACAGGGTTGAAGAGACCCAGTACTTC
13 | TRBJ2-7 | TRBV20-1 | many | . | CSAREKSSYEQYF | TGCAGTGCTAGAGAGAAGAGCTCCTACGAGCAGTACTTC
15 | TRBJ2-1 | TRBV20-1 | few | TRBD1 | CSARDRGQGLNEQFF | TGCAGTGCTAGAGATCGCGGACAGGGCTTGAACGAGCAGTTCTTC
13 | TRBJ2-7 | TRBV12-3/TRBV12-4 | many | TRBD2 | CASSGTTLYEQYF | TGTGCCAGCTCCGGGACTACCCTCTACGAGCAGTACTTC
12 | TRBJ2-3 | TRBV3-1 | many | . | CASSGPFDTQYF | TGTGCCAGCAGCGGCCCTTTCGATACGCAGTATTTT
16 | TRBJ2-1 | TRBV7-4 | few | . | CASSVKRRILYSEQFF | TGTGCCAGCAGCGTTAAGCGGCGTATACTCTACAGTGAGCAGTTCTTC